This T cell receptor (beta chain) was sequenced in a study of blood T cell repertoires in COVID-19. As for the study in general: The United States, Italy and Spain were the sources of the acute and convalescent COVID-19 samples.

Participants were aged about 18 to 90 years, lived in under 25 US areas, and enrolled virtually. CDR3 length equals 14 residues. The germline V gene has CDR1 KGHSH and CDR2 LQKENI. Trimming at V came to 2 bases and at J to 7 bases, leaving 2 bases not matched to a gene. Original data processing: Estimation of nucleated cell counts relied on the amplification of reference gene primers. Some clones are missing from TCRdb's copy, which holds only in-frame ones; the method was immunoSEQ multiplex PCR. The V and J calls and clone size are taken from that table; D and trimming were inferred from the DNA. This sample carries around 300,000 clones, around nine tenths of them seen once, and the ten largest clones take approximately 2%.

The sample was PBMCs or T cells enriched from blood (not recorded which). The chain is built from TRBV18 and TRBJ1-4; 9 positions agree with TRBD1. This TCR derives from a woman between 55 and 75 years old in a cohort exposed to, infected with or recovered from COVID-19 (not recorded which). The CDR3 nucleotides are TGTGCCAGCTCACCAGGGACAGGGAGTGAAAAACTGTTTTTT. Amino acid sequence: CASSPGTGSEKLFF.